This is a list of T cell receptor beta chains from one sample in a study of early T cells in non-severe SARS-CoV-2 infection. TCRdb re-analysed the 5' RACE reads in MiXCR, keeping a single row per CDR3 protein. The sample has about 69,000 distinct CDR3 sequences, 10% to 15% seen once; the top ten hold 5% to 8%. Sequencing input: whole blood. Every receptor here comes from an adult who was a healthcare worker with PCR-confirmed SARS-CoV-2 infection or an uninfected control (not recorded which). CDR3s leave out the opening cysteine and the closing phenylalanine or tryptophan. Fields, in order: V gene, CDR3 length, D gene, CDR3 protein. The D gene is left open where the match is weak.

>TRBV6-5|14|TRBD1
ASSLGPPGGTGELF
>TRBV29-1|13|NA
SVELPQLAKNIQY
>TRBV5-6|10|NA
ASSLIPDTQY
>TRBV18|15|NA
ASSPYDLGATNEKLF
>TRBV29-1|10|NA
SVTFGNQPQH
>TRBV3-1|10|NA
ASSQSNQPQH
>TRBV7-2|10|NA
ASSPSKNIQY
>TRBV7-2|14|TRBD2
ASSSGLAGVSYEQY
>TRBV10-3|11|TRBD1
ATWTGAYNEQF
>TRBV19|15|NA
ASSGNPGLRNTGELF
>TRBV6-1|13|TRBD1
ASSAGQGRNQPQH
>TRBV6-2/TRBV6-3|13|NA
ASNQRASANNEQF
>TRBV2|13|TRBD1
ASSKRGTGDNEQF
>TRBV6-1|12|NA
ASSEVGRADTQY
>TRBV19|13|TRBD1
ASRRTGGGQETQY
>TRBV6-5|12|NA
ASRPGGSNQPQH
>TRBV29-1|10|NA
SVLDRNYEQY
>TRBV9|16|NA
ASSAPSRGWGESNVLT
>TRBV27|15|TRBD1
ASSFKGQGLNTGELF
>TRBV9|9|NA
ASDSLYGYT
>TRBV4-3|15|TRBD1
ASSHETGETTNEKLF
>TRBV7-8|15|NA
ASKALGGRSGANVLT
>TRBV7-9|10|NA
ASSLPPDTQY
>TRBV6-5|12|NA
ASRLSGRRIGYT
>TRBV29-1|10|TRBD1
SVDRGQETQY
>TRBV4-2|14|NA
ASSQDPSDNTGELF
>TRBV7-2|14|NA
ASSPGRGRTADTQY
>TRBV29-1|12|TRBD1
SRQTGARYNEQF
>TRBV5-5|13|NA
ASRSAQGGNEKLF
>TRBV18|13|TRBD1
ASSPSQGANQPQH
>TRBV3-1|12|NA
ASSQEEDTGELF
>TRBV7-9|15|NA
ASSGGKVLDFYNEQF
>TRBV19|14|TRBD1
ASSIRGAGGGYGYT
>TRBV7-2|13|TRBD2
ASSASGTRRDIQY
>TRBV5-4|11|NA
ASSYSVAETQY
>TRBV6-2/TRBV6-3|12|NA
ASNRDGVSETQY
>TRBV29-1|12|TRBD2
SVDIREGLYEQF
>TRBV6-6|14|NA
ASSPLRTATAYEQY
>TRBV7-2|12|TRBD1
ASSAYRGSYEQY
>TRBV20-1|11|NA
SARLNSASIQY
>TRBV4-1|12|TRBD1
ASRRDRVNSPLH
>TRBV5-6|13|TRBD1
ASSLGDRGYSPLH
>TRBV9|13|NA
ASSEDRLRADTQY
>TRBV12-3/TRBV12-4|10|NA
ASARGYTEAF
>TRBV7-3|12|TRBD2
ASSDSGGPHKQY
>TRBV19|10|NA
ASRNRNYGYT
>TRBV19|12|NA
ASSTRLVAETQY
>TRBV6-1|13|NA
ASSEPSSYNSPLH
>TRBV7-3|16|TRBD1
ASSQSGQGAAGANVLT
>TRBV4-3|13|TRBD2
ASSRGLAGYNEQF
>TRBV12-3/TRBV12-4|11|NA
ASSRRPMNEQF